The rows below give T cell receptor beta chains drawn from one sample of a study of regulatory T cells in long-lasting Graves disease. TCRdb recomputed calls from the multiplex PCR reads with MiXCR, one row per CDR3 protein. The data contain approximately 400,000 distinct CDR3 sequences, about 15% of them singletons. The same specimen was also included in a second study, on T cells in Graves' hyperthyroidism and ophthalmopathy.

Specimen: peripheral blood mononuclear cells (PBMCs), collected at new diagnosis, from a patient treated with antithyroid drugs. The receptor set was obtained from a woman in her twenties or thirties with Graves disease. Each CDR3 is given with its conserved first and last residue. The D gene is left open where the match is weak. Where a row states a size, it is once, few, many or the class of an expanded clone; other rows omit it.

d_gene	v_gene	abundance	j_gene	CDR3aa	CDR3nt
-	TRBV7-6	-	TRBJ2-5	CASSLSPRSETQYF	TGTGCCAGCAGCTTAAGTCCGAGGTCGGAGACCCAGTACTTC
-	TRBV6-4	many	TRBJ2-2	CASSDSNQGLSGELFF	TGTGCCAGCAGTGACTCGAATCAGGGGTTATCCGGGGAGCTGTTTTTT
-	TRBV5-1	few	TRBJ1-1	CASSPDRISNTEAFF	TGCGCCAGCAGCCCCGACAGGATTTCGAACACTGAAGCTTTCTTT
-	TRBV6-2/TRBV6-3	once	TRBJ2-1	CASSTGTSYNEQFF	TGTGCCAGCAGCACCGGGACATCATACAATGAGCAGTTCTTC
TRBD1	TRBV20-1	-	TRBJ1-4	CSASTDRDILFF	TGCAGTGCTAGTACGGACAGGGACATATTGTTTTTT
-	TRBV30	many	TRBJ2-1	CAWRQLSYNEQFF	TGTGCCTGGAGACAGTTGTCCTACAATGAGCAGTTCTTC
-	TRBV9	many	TRBJ1-5	CASSVDVSQPQHF	TGTGCCAGCAGCGTAGACGTAAGTCAGCCCCAGCATTTT
-	TRBV18	many	TRBJ1-1	CASSPLLEAEAFF	TGTGCCAGCTCACCCTTACTAGAGGCTGAAGCTTTCTTT
TRBD1	TRBV2	many	TRBJ1-5	CASRAGGAPHQPQHF	TGTGCCAGCAGGGCAGGGGGTGCCCCCCATCAGCCCCAGCATTTT
TRBD1	TRBV5-1	few	TRBJ2-2	CAGSRQGPSGELFF	TGCGCCGGTTCACGACAGGGACCCTCCGGGGAGCTGTTTTTT
-	TRBV5-1	-	TRBJ2-1	CASRGEVEQFF	TGCGCCAGCAGGGGGGAGGTTGAGCAGTTCTTC
-	TRBV6-1	many	TRBJ2-7	CASSPDESSYEQYF	TGTGCCAGCAGCCCAGACGAGAGCTCCTACGAGCAGTACTTC
TRBD1	TRBV18	many	TRBJ2-1	CASSRTGGHNEQFF	TGTGCCAGCTCACGGACAGGGGGCCACAATGAGCAGTTCTTC
TRBD1	TRBV5-6	-	TRBJ1-1	CASSLGQGGWNTEAFF	TGTGCCAGCAGCTTGGGACAGGGCGGGTGGAACACTGAAGCTTTCTTT
-	TRBV9	many	TRBJ2-5	CASSDGVGAETQYF	TGTGCCAGCAGCGATGGGGTTGGGGCAGAGACCCAGTACTTC
-	TRBV5-6	many	TRBJ1-1	CASSPPPGLNTEAFF	TGTGCCAGCAGCCCCCCGCCGGGTTTGAACACTGAAGCTTTCTTT
-	TRBV3-1	many	TRBJ2-7	CASSQRGRNYEQYF	TGTGCCAGCAGCCAACGGGGGCGGAATTACGAGCAGTACTTC
-	TRBV12-3/TRBV12-4	-	TRBJ2-1	CASSSTGDRSPEFF	TGTGCCAGCAGTTCAACCGGTGACAGGAGTCCTGAGTTCTTC
TRBD2	TRBV2	few	TRBJ2-3	CASTAGGVNTDTQYF	TGTGCCAGCACGGCCGGGGGGGTTAACACAGATACGCAGTATTTT
-	TRBV6-1	many	TRBJ1-2	CASSERGHYGYTF	TGTGCCAGCAGTGAACGGGGACACTATGGCTACACCTTC
TRBD2	TRBV6-5	-	TRBJ2-1	CASSYGGSVVNEQFF	TGTGCCAGCAGTTACGGCGGGAGTGTAGTCAATGAGCAGTTCTTC
TRBD2	TRBV28	many	TRBJ2-2	CASSSPPLAGYTGELFF	TGTGCCAGCAGTTCCCCCCCGCTAGCGGGATACACCGGGGAGCTGTTTTTT
-	TRBV24-1	few	TRBJ2-1	CATREGSYNEQFF	TGTGCCACCAGGGAGGGCTCCTACAATGAGCAGTTCTTC
-	TRBV12-3/TRBV12-4	many	TRBJ2-5	CASTKAGQQETQYF	TGTGCCAGCACAAAAGCGGGCCAGCAAGAGACCCAGTACTTC
TRBD2	TRBV7-9	-	TRBJ2-2	CASSLRGTRQNTGELFF	TGTGCCAGCAGCTTACGGGGGACTAGACAGAACACCGGGGAGCTGTTTTTT
TRBD2	TRBV2	many	TRBJ2-3	CARGERGPDTQYF	TGTGCCAGAGGCGAGCGGGGTCCAGATACGCAGTATTTT
-	TRBV19	-	TRBJ1-2	CASSLDETYGYTF	TGTGCCAGCAGCCTGGACGAAACCTATGGCTACACCTTC
-	TRBV7-9	-	TRBJ2-1	CASSLAGGYYNEQFF	TGTGCCAGCAGCTTAGCGGGAGGATATTACAATGAGCAGTTCTTC
-	TRBV28	few	TRBJ2-1	CASSLVGSSSYNEQSF	TGTGCCAGCAGTTTAGTCGGCTCGAGCTCCTACAATGAGCAGTCCTTC
-	TRBV6-2/TRBV6-3	many	TRBJ2-1	CASGLGLWANEQFF	TGTGCCAGCGGCCTCGGGTTGTGGGCCAATGAGCAGTTCTTC
TRBD2	TRBV9	-	TRBJ2-5	CASSAGLVRETQYF	TGTGCCAGCAGCGCAGGACTAGTCCGAGAGACCCAGTACTTC
-	TRBV7-6	few	TRBJ2-3	CASSLFGAYGETDTQYF	TGTGCCAGCAGCTTATTCGGGGCGTATGGGGAAACAGATACGCAGTATTTT
TRBD1	TRBV5-1	many	TRBJ2-2	CASTWGQTNTGELFF	TGCGCCAGCACTTGGGGACAGACGAACACCGGGGAGCTGTTTTTT
-	TRBV6-1	many	TRBJ1-2	CASSEMQAGGYGYTF	TGTGCCAGCAGTGAGATGCAGGCCGGGGGCTATGGCTACACCTTC
-	TRBV20-1	many	TRBJ2-1	CSARVGSLNEQFF	TGCAGTGCTAGAGTGGGTAGCCTCAATGAGCAGTTCTTC
-	TRBV3-1	many	TRBJ2-1	CASSQSGNEQFF	TGTGCCAGCAGCCAAAGCGGCAATGAGCAGTTCTTC
TRBD2	TRBV9	few	TRBJ2-1	CASSEWTSGSNEQFF	TGTGCCAGCAGCGAATGGACTAGCGGGAGTAATGAGCAGTTCTTC
-	TRBV2	few	TRBJ2-3	CASSLKRENTDTQYF	TGTGCCAGCAGCTTGAAACGGGAAAACACAGATACGCAGTATTTT
-	TRBV5-1	many	TRBJ2-7	CASTITSSSSYEQYF	TGCGCCAGCACCATTACCTCAAGTAGCTCCTACGAGCAGTACTTC
TRBD2	TRBV3-1	many	TRBJ2-1	CASSQDRLAGGFSRNEQFF	TGTGCCAGCAGCCAAGACAGGCTTGCGGGGGGCTTTTCCAGGAATGAGCAGTTCTTC
-	TRBV4-1	-	TRBJ1-1	CASSHLQGNTEAFF	TGCGCCAGCAGCCACCTACAGGGGAACACTGAAGCTTTCTTT
-	TRBV7-2	-	TRBJ2-7	CASSLGSIPTYEQYF	TGTGCCAGCAGCTTAGGCTCCATCCCTACCTACGAGCAGTACTTC
-	TRBV7-2	-	TRBJ2-5	CASSLRRTQETQYF	TGTGCCAGCAGCTTAAGGCGTACCCAAGAGACCCAGTACTTC